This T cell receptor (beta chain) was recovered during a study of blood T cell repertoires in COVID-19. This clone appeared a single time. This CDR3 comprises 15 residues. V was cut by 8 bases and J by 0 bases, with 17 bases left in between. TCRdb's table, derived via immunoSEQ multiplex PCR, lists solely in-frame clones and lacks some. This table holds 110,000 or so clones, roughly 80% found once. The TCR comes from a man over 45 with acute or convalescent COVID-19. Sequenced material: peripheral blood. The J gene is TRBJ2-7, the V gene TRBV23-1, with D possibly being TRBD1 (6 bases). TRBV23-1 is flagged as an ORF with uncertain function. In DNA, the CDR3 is TGCGCCAGCGCCCACCCGACAGGACCCTCCTACGAGCAGTACTTC. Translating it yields CASAHPTGPSYEQYF.